These T cell receptor beta chains were read from a single sample in a study of blood T cell repertoires in COVID-19. Using immunoSEQ multiplex PCR, the repertoire was profiled, and TCRdb retains in-frame clones only, with some absent. The sample comprises 45,000 or so clones, roughly nine tenths of which are singletons, and roughly a sixth rests with the top ten. Sequencing was performed on peripheral blood. Source of these receptors: a man aged 65 to 85 with active COVID-19. Each CDR3 is given with its conserved first and last residue. A D gene is named only where the DNA matches it firmly. Size is omitted from some rows. Given values are once, few, many or a class for expanded clones.

TRBJ2-3,16,TRBD1,-,TRBV10-1,CASSPGTGGAVDTQYF,TGCGCCAGCAGTCCCGGGACAGGGGGCGCGGTAGATACGCAGTATTTT
TRBJ2-5,14,-,-,TRBV7-2,CASSLEPGPETQYF,TGTGCCAGCAGCTTAGAGCCAGGCCCAGAGACCCAGTACTTC
TRBJ1-3,15,-,-,TRBV11-2,CASSLNGQPGNTIYF,TGTGCCAGCAGCTTAAACGGACAGCCCGGAAACACCATATATTTT
TRBJ2-7,13,TRBD1,-,TRBV7-3,CASSADRGLEQYF,TGTGCCAGCAGCGCCGACAGGGGGCTAGAGCAGTACTTC
TRBJ1-5,13,TRBD1,-,TRBV7-3,CASSTGQGQPQHF,TGTGCCAGCAGCACCGGACAGGGGCAGCCCCAGCATTTT
TRBJ1-2,14,TRBD1,-,TRBV19,CASMDRGKYNGYTF,TGTGCCAGTATGGACAGGGGGAAATATAATGGCTACACCTTC
TRBJ1-6,18,-,few,TRBV3-1/TRBV3-2,CASSQEGRVRAYNSPLHF,TGTGCCAGCAGCCAAGAAGGCAGGGTAAGGGCCTATAATTCACCCCTCCACTTT
TRBJ2-7,13,TRBD1,-,TRBV10-3,CAIRGDRSYEQYF,TGTGCCATCAGAGGGGACAGGTCCTACGAGCAGTACTTC
TRBJ2-1,13,-,once,TRBV15,CATSSELYNEQFF,TGTGCCACCAGTTCTGAGTTATACAATGAGCAGTTCTTC
TRBJ1-1,12,TRBD1,-,TRBV12-5,CASGGDRGEAFF,TGTGCTAGTGGTGGGGACAGGGGTGAGGCTTTCTTT
TRBJ2-2,15,-,-,TRBV19,CASTSNGGPTGELFF,TGTGCCAGTACCTCCAACGGGGGGCCCACCGGGGAGCTGTTTTTT
TRBJ2-3,17,TRBD2,-,TRBV7-2,CASSLSSGGVLTDTQYF,TGTGCCAGCAGCTTAAGTAGCGGGGGGGTCCTCACAGATACGCAGTATTTT
TRBJ2-1,16,TRBD2,-,TRBV18,CASSPPGTSGRNEQFF,TGTGCCAGCTCACCACCGGGGACTAGCGGGAGGAATGAGCAGTTCTTC
TRBJ2-3,15,-,-,TRBV28,CASSLVSGNTDTQYF,TGTGCCAGCAGTTTAGTGAGCGGAAACACAGATACGCAGTATTTT
TRBJ2-2,15,-,-,TRBV28,CASREQGQRAGELFF,TGTGCCAGCAGGGAACAGGGTCAGAGGGCCGGGGAGCTGTTTTTT